This T cell receptor (beta chain) came from a study of T and B cells in COVID-19 patients. For the study at large: Nine tenths of the roughly 20 active-infection patients had comorbidities associated with unfavorable COVID-19 outcome. Study results and caveats: Highly clonal in active COVID-19, TRB repertoires exceeded healthy-donor diversity and richness at recovery.

As regards this clonotype: Its antigen is undetermined.

CDR1 SGHRS and CDR2 YFSETQ come from the germline V gene. V lost 3 bases, J lost 0 bases, and 2 bases stayed unmatched. The CDR3 has 15 amino acids. TRB was amplified from around 250-500 ng of blood genomic DNA. BIOMED2 TRB-A/B primer pools were used in multiplex TRB PCR. One entry per CDR3 protein, called by TCRdb with MiXCR from the multiplex PCR reads. Among about 16,000 distinct CDR3 sequences listed, about 30% were seen once. The sample taken for sequencing was blood. The sequence was obtained from a human donor who had recovered from COVID-19. The chain carries TRBV5-1 and TRBJ2-2; TRBD2 aligns across 7 bases. CDR3 bases: TGCGCCAGCAGCTACAGCGGGGCGAACACCGGGGAGCTGTTTTTT. The encoded protein is CASSYSGANTGELFF. Variable domain in full (rest from reference TRBV5-1 and TRBJ2-2): KAGVTQTPRYLIKTRGQQVTLSCSPISGHRSVSWYQQTPGQGLQFLFEYFSETQRNKGNFPGRFSGRQFSNSRSEMNVSTLELGDSALYLCASSYSGANTGELFFGEGSRLTVL.